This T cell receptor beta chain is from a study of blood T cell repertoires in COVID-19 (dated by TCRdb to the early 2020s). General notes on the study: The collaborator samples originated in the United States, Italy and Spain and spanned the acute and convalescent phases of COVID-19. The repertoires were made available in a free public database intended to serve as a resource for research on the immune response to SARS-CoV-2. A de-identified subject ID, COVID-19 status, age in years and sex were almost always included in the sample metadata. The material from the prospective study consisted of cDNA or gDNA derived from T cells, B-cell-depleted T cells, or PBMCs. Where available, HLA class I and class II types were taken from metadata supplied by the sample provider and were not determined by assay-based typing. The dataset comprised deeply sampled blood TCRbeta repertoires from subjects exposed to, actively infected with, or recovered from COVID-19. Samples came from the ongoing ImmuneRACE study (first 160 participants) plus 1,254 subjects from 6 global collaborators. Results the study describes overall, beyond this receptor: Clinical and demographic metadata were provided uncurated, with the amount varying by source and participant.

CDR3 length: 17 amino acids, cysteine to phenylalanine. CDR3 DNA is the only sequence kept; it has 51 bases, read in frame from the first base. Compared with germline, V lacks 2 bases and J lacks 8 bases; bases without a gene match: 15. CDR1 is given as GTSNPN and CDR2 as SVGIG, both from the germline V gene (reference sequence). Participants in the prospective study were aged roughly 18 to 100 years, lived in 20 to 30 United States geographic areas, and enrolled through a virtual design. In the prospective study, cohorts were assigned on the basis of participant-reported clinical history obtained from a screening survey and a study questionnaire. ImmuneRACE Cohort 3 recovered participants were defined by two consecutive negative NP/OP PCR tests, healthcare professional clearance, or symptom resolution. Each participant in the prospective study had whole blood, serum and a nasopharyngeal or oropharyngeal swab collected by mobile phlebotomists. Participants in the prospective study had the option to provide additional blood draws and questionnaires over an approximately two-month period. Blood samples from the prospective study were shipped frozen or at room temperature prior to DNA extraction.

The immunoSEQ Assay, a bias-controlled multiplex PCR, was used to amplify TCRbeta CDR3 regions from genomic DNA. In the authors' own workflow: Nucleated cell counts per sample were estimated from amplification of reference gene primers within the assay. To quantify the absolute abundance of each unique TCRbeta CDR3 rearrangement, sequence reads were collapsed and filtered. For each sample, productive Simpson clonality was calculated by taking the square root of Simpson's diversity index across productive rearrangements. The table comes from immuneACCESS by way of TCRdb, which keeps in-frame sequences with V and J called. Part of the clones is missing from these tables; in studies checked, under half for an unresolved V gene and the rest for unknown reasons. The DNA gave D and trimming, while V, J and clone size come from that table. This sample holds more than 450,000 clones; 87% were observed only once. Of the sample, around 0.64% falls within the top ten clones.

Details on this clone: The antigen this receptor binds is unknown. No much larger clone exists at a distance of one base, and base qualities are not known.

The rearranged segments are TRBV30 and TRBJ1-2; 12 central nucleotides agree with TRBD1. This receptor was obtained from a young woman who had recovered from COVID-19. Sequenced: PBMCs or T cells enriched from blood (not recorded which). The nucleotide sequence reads TGTGCCTGGAGTTTCGAATCCCCGGGACAGGGGGCGGGAGGCTACACCTTC. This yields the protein CAWSFESPGQGAGGYTF.